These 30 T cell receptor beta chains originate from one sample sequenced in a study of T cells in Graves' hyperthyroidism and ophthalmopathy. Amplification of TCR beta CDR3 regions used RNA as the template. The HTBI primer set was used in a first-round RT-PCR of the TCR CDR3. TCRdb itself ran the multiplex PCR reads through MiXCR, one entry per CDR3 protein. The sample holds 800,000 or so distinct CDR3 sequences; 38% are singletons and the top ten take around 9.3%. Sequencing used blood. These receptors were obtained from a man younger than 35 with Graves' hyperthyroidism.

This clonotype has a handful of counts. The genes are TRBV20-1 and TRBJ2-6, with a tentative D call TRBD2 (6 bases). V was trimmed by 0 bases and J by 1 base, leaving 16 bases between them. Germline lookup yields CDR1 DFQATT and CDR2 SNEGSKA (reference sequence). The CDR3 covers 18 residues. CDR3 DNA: TGCAGTGCTAGAGACGGAGGGCGTAGAATTTCTGGGGCCAACGTCCTGACTTTC. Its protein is CSARDGGRRISGANVLTF.

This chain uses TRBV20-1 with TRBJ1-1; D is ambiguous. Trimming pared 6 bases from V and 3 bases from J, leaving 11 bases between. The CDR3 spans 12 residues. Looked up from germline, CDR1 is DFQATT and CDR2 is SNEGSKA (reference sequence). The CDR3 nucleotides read TGCAGTGCAGAAACCGGGCACACTGAAGCTTTCTTT. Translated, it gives CSAETGHTEAFF.

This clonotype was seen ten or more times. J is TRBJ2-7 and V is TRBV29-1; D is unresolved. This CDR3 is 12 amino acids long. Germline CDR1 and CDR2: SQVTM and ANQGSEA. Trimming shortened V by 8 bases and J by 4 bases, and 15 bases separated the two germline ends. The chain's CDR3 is CSLGGGLYEQYF. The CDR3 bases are TGCAGCTTGGGCGGTGGCCTATACGAGCAGTACTTC.

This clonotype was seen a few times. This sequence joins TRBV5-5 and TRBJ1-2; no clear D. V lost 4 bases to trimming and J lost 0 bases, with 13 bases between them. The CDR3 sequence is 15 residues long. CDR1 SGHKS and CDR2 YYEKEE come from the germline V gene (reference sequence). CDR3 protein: CASSPVGETNYGYTF. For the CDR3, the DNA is TGTGCCAGCAGCCCCGTCGGTGAAACTAACTATGGCTACACCTTC.

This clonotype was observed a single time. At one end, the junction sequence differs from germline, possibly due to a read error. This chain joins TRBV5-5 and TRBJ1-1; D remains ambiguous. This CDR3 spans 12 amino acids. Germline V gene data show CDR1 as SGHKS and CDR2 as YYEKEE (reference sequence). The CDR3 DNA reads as TGTGCCAGCAGCATCGGGAACACTGAAGCTTCCTTT. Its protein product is CASSIGNTEASF.

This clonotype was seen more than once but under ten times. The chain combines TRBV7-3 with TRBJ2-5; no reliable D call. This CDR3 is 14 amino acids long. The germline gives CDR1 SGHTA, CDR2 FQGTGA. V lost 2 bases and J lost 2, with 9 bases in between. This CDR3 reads CASSLYGRQETQYF. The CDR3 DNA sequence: TGTGCCAGCAGCTTATACGGCAGACAAGAGACCCAGTACTTC.

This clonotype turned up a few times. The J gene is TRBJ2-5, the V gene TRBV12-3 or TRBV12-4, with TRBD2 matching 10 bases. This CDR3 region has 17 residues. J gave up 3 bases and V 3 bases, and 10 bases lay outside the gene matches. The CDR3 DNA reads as TGTGCCAGCAGTTTCGAGGGACTAGCGACGGGTAAAGAGACCCAGTACTTC. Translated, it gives CASSFEGLATGKETQYF.

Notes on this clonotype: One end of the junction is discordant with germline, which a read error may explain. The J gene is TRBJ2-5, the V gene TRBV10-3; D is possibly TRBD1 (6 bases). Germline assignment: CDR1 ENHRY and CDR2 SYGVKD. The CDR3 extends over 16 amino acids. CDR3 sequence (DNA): TGTGCCAGCAGTTACGCTACCGGGACACCCCAAGAGACCCACTACTTC. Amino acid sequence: CASSYATGTPQETHYF.

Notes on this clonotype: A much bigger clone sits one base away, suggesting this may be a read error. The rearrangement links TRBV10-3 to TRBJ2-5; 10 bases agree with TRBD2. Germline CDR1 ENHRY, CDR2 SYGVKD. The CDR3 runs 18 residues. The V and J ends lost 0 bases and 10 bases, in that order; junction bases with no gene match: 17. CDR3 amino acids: CAISESPGTSANERIQYF. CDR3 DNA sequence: TGTGCCATCAGTGAGTCCCCCGGGACTAGCGCCAACGAACGGATCCAGTACTTC.

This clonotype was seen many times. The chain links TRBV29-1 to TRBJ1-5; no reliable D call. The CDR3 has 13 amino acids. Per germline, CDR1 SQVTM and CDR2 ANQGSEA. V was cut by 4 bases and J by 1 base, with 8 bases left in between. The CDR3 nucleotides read TGCAGCGTTGCTCGGGAGAGCAATCAGCCCCAGCATTTT. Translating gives CSVARESNQPQHF.

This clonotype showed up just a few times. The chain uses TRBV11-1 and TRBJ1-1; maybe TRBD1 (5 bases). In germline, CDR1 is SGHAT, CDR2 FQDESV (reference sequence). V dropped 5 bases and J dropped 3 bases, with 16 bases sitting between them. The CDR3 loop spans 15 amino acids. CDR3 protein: CASSRRDGLDTEAFF. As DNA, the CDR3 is TGTGCCAGCAGCCGCCGGGACGGCCTTGACACTGAAGCTTTCTTT.

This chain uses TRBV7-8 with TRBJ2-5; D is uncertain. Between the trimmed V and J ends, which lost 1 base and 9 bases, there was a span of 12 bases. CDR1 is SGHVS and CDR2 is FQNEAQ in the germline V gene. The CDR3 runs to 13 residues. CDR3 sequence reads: CASSLDPAQPQYF. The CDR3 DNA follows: TGTGCCAGCAGCTTAGACCCTGCCCAGCCCCAGTACTTC.

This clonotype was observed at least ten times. This CDR3 is CSVEANTGYGYTF. DNA for the CDR3: TGCAGCGTTGAAGCTAATACGGGGTACGGCTACACCTTC. The chain joins TRBV29-1 to TRBJ1-2; D not resolved. Germline V lookup: CDR1 SQVTM, CDR2 ANQGSEA. Trimming pared 1 base from V and 8 bases from J, leaving 14 bases between. This CDR3 is built from 13 residues.

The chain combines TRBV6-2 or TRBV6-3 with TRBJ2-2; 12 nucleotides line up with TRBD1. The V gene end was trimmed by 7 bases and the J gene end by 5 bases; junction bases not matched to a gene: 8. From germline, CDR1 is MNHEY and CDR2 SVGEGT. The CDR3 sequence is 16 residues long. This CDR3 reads CASIPPGQGATGELFF. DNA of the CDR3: TGTGCCAGCATTCCCCCGGGACAGGGGGCGACCGGGGAGCTGTTTTTT.

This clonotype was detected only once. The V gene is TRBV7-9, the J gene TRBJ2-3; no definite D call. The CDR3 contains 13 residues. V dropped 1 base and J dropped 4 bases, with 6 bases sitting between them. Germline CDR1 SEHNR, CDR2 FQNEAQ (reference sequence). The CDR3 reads CASSLGIADTQYF. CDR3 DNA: TGTGCCAGCAGCTTAGGAATCGCAGATACGCAGTATTTT.

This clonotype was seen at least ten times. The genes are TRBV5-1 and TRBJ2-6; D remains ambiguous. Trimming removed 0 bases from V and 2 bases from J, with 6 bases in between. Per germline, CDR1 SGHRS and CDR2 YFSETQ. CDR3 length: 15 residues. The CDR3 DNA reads TGCGCCAGCAGCTTGGACGGACCTGGGGCCAACGTCCTGACTTTC. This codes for CASSLDGPGANVLTF.

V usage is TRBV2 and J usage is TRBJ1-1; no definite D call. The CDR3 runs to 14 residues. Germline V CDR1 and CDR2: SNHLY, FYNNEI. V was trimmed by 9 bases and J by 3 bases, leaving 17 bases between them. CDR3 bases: TGTGCCAGAAGGCGGGGTGATGCAGACACTGAAGCTTTCTTT. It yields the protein CARRRGDADTEAFF.

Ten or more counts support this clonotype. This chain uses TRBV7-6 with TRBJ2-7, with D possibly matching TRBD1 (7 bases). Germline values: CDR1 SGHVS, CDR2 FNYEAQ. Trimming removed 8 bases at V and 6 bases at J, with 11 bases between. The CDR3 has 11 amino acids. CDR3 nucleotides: TGTGCCAGCGGGCAGGGGGGCGAGCAGTACTTC. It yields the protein CASGQGGEQYF.

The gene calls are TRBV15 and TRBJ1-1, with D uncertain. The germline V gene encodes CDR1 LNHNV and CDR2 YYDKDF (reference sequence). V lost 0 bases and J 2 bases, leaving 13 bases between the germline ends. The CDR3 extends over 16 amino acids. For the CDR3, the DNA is TGTGCCACCAGCAGAGATTCTAAGGCTGGAAACACTGAAGCTTTCTTT. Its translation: CATSRDSKAGNTEAFF. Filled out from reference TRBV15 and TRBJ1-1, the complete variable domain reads DAMVIQNPRYQVTQFGKPVTLSCSQTLNHNVMYWYQQKSSQAPKLLFHYYDKDFNNEADTPDNFQSRRPNTSFCFLDIRSPGLGDTAMYLCATSRDSKAGNTEAFFGQGTRLTVV.

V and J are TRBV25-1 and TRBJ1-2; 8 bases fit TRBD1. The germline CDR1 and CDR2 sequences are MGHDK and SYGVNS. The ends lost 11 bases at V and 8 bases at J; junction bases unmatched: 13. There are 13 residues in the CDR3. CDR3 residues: CASWGQGAIGYTF. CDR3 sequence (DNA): TGTGCCTCCTGGGGTCAGGGGGCAATCGGCTACACCTTC.

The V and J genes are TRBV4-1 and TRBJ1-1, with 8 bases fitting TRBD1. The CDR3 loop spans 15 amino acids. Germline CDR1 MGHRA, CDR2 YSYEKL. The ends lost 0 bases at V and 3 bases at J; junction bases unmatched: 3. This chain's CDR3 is CASSQEQGAYTEAFF. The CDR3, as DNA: TGCGCCAGCAGCCAAGAGCAGGGGGCGTACACTGAAGCTTTCTTT.

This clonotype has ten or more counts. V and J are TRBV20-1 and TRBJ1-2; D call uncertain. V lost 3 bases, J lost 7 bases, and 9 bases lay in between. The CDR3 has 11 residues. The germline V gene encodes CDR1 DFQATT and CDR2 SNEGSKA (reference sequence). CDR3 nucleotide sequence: TGCAGTGCTAGTGACACAGCTGGCTACACCTTC. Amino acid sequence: CSASDTAGYTF.

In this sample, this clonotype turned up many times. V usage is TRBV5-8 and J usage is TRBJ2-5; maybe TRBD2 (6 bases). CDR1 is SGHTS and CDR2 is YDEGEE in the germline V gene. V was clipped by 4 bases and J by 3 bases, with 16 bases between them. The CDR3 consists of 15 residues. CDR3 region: CASSLGPGGEETQYF. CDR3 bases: TGTGCCAGCAGCCTTGGTCCCGGAGGGGAAGAGACCCAGTACTTC.

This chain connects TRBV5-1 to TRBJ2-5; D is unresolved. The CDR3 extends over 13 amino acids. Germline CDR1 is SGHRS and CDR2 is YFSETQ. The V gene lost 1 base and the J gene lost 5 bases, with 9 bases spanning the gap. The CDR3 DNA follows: TGCGCCAGCAGCTTGTCCGGAATGGAGACCCAGTACTTC. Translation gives CASSLSGMETQYF.

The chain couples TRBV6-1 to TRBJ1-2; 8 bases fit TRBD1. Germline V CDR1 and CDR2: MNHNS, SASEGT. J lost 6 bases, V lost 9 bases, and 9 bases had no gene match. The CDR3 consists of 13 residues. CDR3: CASSPQGANGYTF. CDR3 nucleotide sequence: TGTGCCAGTAGTCCGCAGGGGGCGAATGGCTACACCTTC.

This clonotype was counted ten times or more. The CDR3 here is CASSNLQGTGNQPQHF. In DNA, the CDR3 is TGTGCCAGCAGTAACCTACAGGGGACGGGCAATCAGCCCCAGCATTTT. The chain has TRBV6-1 and TRBJ1-5, with 7 nucleotides matching TRBD1. Trimming cost V 5 bases and J 2 bases; bases outside gene matches: 9. The CDR3 spans 16 residues. The V gene's germline CDR1 is MNHNS and CDR2 SASEGT.

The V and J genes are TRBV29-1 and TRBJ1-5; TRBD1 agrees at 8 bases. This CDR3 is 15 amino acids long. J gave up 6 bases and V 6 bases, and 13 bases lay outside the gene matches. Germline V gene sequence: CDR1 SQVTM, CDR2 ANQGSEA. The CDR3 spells CSVLSGTGTGQPQHF. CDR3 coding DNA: TGCAGCGTGCTCTCCGGGACAGGCACGGGTCAGCCCCAGCATTTT.

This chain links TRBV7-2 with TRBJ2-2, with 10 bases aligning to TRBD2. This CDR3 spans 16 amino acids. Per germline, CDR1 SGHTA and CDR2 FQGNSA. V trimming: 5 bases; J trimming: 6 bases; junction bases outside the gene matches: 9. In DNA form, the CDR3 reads TGTGCCAGCAGCCGAGCGGGGGGGCTCCCCCCCGGGGAGCTGTTTTTT. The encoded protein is CASSRAGGLPPGELFF. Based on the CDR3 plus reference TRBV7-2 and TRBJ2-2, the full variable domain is GAGVSQSPSNKVTEKGKDVELRCDPISGHTALYWYRQSLGQGLEFLIYFQGNSAPDKSGLPSDRFSAERTGGSVSTLTIQRTQQEDSAVYLCASSRAGGLPPGELFFGEGSRLTVL.

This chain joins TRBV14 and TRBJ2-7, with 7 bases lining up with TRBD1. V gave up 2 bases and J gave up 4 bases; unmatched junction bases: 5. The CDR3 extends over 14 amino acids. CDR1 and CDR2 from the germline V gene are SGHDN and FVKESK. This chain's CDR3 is CASSQWDSRYEQYF. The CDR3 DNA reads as TGTGCCAGCAGCCAATGGGACAGCCGATACGAGCAGTACTTC.

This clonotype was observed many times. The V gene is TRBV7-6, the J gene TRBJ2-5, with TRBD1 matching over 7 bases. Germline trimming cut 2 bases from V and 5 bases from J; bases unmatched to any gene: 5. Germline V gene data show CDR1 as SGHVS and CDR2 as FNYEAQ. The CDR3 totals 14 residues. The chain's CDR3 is CASSLMGQSETQYF. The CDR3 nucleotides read TGTGCCAGCAGCTTAATGGGACAGTCCGAGACCCAGTACTTC.